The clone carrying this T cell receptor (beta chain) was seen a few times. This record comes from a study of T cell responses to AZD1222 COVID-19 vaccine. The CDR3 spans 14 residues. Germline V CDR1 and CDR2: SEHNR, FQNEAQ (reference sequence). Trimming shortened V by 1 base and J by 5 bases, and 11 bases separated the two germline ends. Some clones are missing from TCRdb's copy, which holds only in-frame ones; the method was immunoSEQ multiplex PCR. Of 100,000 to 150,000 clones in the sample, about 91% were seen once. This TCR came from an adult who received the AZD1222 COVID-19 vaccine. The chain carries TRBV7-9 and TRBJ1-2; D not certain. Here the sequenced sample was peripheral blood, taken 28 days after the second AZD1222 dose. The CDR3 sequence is CASSLVDRAYGYTF. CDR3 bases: TGTGCCAGCAGCTTAGTAGACCGCGCGTATGGCTACACCTTC.